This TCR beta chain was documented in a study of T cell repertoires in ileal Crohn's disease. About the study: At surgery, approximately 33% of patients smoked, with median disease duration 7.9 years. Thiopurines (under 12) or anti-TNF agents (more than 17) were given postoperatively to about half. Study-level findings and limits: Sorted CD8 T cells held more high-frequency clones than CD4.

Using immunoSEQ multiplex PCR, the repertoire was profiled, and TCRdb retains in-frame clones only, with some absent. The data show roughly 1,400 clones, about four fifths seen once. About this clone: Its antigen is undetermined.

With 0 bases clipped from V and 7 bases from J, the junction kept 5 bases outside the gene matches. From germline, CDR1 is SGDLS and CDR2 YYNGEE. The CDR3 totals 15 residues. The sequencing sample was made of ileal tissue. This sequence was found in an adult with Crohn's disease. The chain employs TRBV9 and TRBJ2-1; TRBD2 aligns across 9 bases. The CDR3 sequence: CASSVEGLALNEQFF. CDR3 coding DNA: TGTGCCAGCAGCGTAGAGGGACTAGCTCTAAATGAGCAGTTCTTC.